This T cell receptor (beta chain) was captured in a study of blood T cell repertoires in COVID-19. Overall study: Sources were T cells, B-cell-depleted T cells, or PBMCs; the material itself was cDNA or gDNA.

Profiling relied on immunoSEQ multiplex PCR, and the TCRdb table lists in-frame clones only, not all of them. The sample contains about 130,000 clones, 88% of which appear only once. Trimming removed 2 bases from V and 3 bases from J, with 9 bases in between. Germline V CDR1 and CDR2: SGDLS, YYNGEE. The CDR3 has 13 amino acids. Sequencing was done on a sample of peripheral blood. This TCR was sampled from a man aged 65 to 79 with active COVID-19. The rearrangement uses TRBV9 and TRBJ2-7, with a possible D match to TRBD2 (5 bases). The CDR3 loop reads CASSVSGSYEQYF. CDR3 DNA sequence: TGTGCCAGCAGCGTCAGCGGTAGCTACGAGCAGTACTTC.